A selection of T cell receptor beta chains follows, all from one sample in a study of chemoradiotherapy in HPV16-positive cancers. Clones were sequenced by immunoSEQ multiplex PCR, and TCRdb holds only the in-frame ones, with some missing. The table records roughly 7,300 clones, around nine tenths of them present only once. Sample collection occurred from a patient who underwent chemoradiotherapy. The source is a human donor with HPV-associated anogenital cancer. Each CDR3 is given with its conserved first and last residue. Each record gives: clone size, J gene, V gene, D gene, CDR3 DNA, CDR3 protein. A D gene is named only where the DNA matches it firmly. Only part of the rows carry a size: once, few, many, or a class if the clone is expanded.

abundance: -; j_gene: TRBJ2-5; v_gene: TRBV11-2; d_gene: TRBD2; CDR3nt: TGTGCCAGCAGCTTAGGCCCCACTAGCGGCGAGACCCAGTACTTC; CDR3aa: CASSLGPTSGETQYF
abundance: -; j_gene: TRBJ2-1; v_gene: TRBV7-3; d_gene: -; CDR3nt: TGTGCCAGCAGCTTAATTCCGGACACCGTTGGGGCCGCGGGAGAGCAGTTCTTC; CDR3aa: CASSLIPDTVGAAGEQFF
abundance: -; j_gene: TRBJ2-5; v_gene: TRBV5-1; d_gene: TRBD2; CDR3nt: TGCGCCAGCAGCCTAGCGGGGGGGGAAGAGACCCAGTACTTC; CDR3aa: CASSLAGGEETQYF
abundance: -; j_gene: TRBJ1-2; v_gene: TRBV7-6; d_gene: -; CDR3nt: TGTGCCAGCAGCTCACCCGGGGCAGGGGCCTATGGCTACACCTTC; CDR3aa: CASSSPGAGAYGYTF
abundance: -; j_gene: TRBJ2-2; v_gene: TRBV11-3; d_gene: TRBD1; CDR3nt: TGTGCCAGCAGCTTAGATCTTCGAACAGGGGAACCCGGGGAGCTGTTTTTT; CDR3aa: CASSLDLRTGEPGELFF
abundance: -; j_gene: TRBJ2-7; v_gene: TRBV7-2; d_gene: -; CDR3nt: TGTGCCAGCAGCTTAGAGGAGGGGGCCCACTACGAGCAGTACTTC; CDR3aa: CASSLEEGAHYEQYF
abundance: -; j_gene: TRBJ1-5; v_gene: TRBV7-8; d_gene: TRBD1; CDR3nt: TGTGCCAGCAGCTTATTCAGGGGGCAGCCCCAGCATTTT; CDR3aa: CASSLFRGQPQHF
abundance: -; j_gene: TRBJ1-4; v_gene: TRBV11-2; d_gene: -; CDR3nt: TGTGCCAGCAGCTTCTCCTGGACTAATGAAAAACTGTTTTTT; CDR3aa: CASSFSWTNEKLFF
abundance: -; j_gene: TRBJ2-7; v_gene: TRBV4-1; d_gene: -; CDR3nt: TGCGCCAGCAGCCAAGAGTCCCCTCCGCGTCCCTACGAGCAGTACTTC; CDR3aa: CASSQESPPRPYEQYF
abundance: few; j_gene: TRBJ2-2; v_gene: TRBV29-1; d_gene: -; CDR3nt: TGCAGCGTTGCGGCGTTCGGGGAGCTGTTTTTT; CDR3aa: CSVAAFGELFF
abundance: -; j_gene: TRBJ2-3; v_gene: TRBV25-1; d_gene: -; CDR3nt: TGTGCCAGCAGTGGCAGGGGAGCAAGCACAGATACGCAGTATTTT; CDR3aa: CASSGRGASTDTQYF
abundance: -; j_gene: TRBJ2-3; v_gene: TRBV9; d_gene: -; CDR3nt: TGTGCCAGCAGCATCTACGGGACTCTCCAAGGCACAGATACGCAGTATTTT; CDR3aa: CASSIYGTLQGTDTQYF
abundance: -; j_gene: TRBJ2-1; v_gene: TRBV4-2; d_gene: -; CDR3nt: TGTGCCAGCAGCCAAGGGCTTCCCAATGAGCAGTTCTTC; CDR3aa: CASSQGLPNEQFF
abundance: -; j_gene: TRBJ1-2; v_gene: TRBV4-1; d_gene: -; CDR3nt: TGCGCCAGCAGCCAAGATCCAACTCTTGGTGTAGCTAACTATGGCTACACCTTC; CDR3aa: CASSQDPTLGVANYGYTF
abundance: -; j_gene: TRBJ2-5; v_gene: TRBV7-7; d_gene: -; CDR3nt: TGTGCCAGCAGCTTAGTGGGGGGAGTCGAGGAGACCCAGTACTTC; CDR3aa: CASSLVGGVEETQYF
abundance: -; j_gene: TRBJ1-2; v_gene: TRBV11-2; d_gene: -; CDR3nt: TGTGCCAGCAGCTTAAGCGTACATTCCAATGGCTACACCTTC; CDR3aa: CASSLSVHSNGYTF
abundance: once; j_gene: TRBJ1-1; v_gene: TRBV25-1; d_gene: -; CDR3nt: TGTGCCAGCAGTGTGTCTGGGGTCGGAATCAGACACCACACTGAAGCTTTCTTT; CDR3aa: CASSVSGVGIRHHTEAFF
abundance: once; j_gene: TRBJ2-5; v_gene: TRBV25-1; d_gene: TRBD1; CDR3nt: TGTGCCAGCAGTGGAGGGACAGGGTTCGAGACCCAGTACTTC; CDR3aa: CASSGGTGFETQYF
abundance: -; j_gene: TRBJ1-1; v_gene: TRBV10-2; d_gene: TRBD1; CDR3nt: TGCGCCAGCAGTGAGCGAGGGGGCATCACTGAAGCTTTCTTT; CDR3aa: CASSERGGITEAFF
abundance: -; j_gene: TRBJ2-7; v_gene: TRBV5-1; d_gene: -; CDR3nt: TGCGCCAGCAGCTTGGGTCCCAGCTCCTACGAGCAGTACTTC; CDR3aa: CASSLGPSSYEQYF
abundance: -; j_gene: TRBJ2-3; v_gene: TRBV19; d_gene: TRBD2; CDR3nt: TGTGCCAGTAGTATGTCGGGACTAGACTTGTTTTTT; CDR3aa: CASSMSGLDLFF
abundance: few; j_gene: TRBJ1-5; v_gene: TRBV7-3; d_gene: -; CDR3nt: TGTGCCAGCAGCCGGCCCCAGCATTTT; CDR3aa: CASSRPQHF
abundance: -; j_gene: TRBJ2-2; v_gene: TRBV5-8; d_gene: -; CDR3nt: TGTGCCAGCAGCTTGGGGTACACGGTTAACACCGGGGAGCTGTTTTTT; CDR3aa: CASSLGYTVNTGELFF
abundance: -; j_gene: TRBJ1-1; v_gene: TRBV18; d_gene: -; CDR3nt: TGTGCCAGCTCACTAACCGAGACTGACACTGAAGCTTTCTTT; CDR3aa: CASSLTETDTEAFF
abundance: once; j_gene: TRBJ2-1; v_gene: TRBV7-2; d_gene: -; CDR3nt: TGTGCCAGCAGCTTAGGTCTGCGGAAACGGGGGTTTAATGAGCAGTTCTTC; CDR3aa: CASSLGLRKRGFNEQFF
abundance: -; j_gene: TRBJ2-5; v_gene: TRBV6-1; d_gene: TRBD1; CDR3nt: TGTGCCAGCAGGAACAGGGGGCGGCAAGAGACCCAGTACTTC; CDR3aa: CASRNRGRQETQYF
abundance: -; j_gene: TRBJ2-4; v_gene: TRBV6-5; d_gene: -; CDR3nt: TGTGCCAGCAGTAAGGGAGGCCCAGGGGGAAACATTCAGTACTTC; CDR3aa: CASSKGGPGGNIQYF
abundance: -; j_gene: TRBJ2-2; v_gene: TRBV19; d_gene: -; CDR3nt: TGTGCCAGTACTCAGGGGTTCACCGGGGAGCTGTTTTTT; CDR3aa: CASTQGFTGELFF
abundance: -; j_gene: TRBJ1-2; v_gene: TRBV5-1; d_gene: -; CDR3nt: TGCGCCAGCAGCGCTGTGGCAGATGGGGGCTACACCTTC; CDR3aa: CASSAVADGGYTF
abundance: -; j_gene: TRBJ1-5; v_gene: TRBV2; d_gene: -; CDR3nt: TGTGCCAGCAGTGAATCCCGGACATCAAATCAGCCCCAGCATTTT; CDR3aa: CASSESRTSNQPQHF
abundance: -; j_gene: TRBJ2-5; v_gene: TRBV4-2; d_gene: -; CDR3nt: TGTGCCAGCAGCCAAGAAGTGAGACAAGAGACCCAGTACTTC; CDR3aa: CASSQEVRQETQYF